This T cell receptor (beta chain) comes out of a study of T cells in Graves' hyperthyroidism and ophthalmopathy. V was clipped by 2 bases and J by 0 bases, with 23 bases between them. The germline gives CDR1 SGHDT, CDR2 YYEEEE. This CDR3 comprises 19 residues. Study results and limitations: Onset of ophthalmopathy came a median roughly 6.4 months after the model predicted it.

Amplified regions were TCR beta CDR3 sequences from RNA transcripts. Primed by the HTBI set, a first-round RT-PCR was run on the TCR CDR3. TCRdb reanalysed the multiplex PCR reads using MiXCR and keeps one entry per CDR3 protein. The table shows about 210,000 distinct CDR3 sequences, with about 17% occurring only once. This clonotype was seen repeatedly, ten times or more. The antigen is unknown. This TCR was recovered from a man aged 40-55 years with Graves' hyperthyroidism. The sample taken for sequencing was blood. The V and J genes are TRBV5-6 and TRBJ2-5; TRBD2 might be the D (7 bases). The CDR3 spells CASSFEPFLGGGHQETQYF. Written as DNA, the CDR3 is TGTGCCAGCAGCTTTGAGCCCTTTTTGGGCGGGGGCCACCAAGAGACCCAGTACTTC. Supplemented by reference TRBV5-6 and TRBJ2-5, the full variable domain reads DAGVTQSPTHLIKTRGQQVTLRCSPKSGHDTVSWYQQALGQGPQFIFQYYEEEERQRGNFPDRFSGHQFPNYSSELNVNALLLGDSALYLCASSFEPFLGGGHQETQYFGPGTRLLVL.